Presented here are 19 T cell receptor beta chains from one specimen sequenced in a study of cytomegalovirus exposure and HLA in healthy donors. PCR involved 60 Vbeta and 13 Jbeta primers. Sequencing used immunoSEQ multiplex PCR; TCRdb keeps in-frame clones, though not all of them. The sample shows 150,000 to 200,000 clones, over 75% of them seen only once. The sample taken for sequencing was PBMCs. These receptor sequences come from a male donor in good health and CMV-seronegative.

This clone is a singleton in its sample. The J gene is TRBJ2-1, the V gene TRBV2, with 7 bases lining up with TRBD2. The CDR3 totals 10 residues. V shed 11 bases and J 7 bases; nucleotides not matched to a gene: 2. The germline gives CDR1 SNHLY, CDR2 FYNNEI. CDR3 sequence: CAGRGNEQFF. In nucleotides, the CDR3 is TGTGCCGGGCGGGGGAATGAGCAGTTCTTC.

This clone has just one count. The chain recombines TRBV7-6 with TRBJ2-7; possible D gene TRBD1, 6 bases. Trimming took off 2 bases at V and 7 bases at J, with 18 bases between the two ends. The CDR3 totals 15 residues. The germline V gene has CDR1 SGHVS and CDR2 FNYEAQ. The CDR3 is CASSLSPDRSGEQYF. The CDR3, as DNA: TGTGCCAGCAGCTTATCGCCCGACAGGAGTGGGGAGCAGTACTTC.

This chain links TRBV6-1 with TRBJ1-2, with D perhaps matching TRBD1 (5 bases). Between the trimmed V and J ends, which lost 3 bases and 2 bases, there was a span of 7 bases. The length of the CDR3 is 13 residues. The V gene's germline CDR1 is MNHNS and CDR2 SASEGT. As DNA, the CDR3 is TGTGCCAGCAGTGAGACAGCGAACTATGGCTACACCTTC. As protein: CASSETANYGYTF.

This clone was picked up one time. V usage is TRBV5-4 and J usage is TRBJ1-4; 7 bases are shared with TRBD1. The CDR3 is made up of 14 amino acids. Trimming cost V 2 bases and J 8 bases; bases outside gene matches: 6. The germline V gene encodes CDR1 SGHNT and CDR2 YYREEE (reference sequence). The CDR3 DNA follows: TGTGCCAGCAGCTTACAGGGGCAGAACGAAAAACTGTTTTTT. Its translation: CASSLQGQNEKLFF.

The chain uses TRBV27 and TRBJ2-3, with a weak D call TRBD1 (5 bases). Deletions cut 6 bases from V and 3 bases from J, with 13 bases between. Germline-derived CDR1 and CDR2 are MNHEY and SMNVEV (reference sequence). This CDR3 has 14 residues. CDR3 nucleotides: TGTGCCAGCAGACGACCGACAGCGACAGATACGCAGTATTTT. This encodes CASRRPTATDTQYF.

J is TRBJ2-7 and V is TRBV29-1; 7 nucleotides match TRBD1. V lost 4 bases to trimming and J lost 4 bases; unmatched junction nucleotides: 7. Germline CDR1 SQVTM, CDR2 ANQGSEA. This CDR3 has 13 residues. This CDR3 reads CSVGGQGVYEQYF. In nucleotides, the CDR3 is TGCAGCGTTGGAGGCCAGGGGGTTTACGAGCAGTACTTC.

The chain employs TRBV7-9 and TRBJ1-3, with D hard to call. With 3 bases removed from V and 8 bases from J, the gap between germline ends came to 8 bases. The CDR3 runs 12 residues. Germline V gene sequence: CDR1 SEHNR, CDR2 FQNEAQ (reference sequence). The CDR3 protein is CASSFKRYTIYF. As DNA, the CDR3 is TGTGCCAGCAGCTTTAAACGGTACACCATATATTTT.

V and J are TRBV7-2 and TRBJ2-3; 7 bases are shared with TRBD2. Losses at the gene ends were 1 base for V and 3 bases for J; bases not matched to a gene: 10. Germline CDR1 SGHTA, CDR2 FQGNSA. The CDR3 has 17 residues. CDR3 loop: CASSLVRLAYQTDTQYF. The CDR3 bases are TGTGCCAGCAGCTTAGTCCGACTAGCCTACCAAACAGATACGCAGTATTTT.

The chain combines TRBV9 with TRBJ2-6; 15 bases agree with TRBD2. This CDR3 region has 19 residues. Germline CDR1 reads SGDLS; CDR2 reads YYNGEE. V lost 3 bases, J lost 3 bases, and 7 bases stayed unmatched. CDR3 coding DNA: TGTGCCAGCAGCGCGGAGGGGACTAGCGGGGGGATTGGGGCCAACGTCCTGACTTTC. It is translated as CASSAEGTSGGIGANVLTF.

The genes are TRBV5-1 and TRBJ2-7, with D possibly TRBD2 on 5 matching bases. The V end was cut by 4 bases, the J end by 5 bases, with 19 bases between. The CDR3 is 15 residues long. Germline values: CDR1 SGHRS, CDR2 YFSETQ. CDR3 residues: CASSLFGESAHEQYF. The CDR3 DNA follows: TGCGCCAGCAGCCTCTTCGGGGAGTCGGCCCACGAGCAGTACTTC.

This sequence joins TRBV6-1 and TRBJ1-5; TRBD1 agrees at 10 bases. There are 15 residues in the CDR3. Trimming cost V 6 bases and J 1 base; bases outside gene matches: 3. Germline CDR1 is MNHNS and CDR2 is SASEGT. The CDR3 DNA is TGTGCCAGCAGGACGGGACAGGGGAGCAATCAGCCCCAGCATTTT. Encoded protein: CASRTGQGSNQPQHF.

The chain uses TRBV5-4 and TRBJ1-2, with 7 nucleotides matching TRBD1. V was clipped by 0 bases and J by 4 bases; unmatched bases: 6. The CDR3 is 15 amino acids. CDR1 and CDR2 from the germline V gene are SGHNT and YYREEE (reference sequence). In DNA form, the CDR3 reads TGTGCCAGCAGCTTGGCGTCGACAGGGTTCTATGGCTACACCTTC. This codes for CASSLASTGFYGYTF.

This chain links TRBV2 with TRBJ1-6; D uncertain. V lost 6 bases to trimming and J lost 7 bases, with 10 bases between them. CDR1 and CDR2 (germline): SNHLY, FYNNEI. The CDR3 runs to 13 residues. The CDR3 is CASRGSRNSPLHF. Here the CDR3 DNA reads TGTGCCAGCAGGGGCAGTCGGAATTCACCCCTCCACTTT. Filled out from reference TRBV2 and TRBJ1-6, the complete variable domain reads EPEVTQTPSHQVTQMGQEVILRCVPISNHLYFYWYRQILGQKVEFLVSFYNNEISEKSEIFDDQFSVERPDGSNFTLKIRSTKLEDSAMYFCASRGSRNSPLHFGNGTRLTVT.

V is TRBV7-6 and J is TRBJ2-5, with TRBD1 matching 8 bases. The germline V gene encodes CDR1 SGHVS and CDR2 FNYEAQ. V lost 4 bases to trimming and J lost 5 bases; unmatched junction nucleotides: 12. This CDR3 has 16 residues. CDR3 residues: CASSSPRDRSRETQYF. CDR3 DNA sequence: TGTGCCAGCAGCTCACCCCGGGACAGGTCGAGGGAGACCCAGTACTTC.

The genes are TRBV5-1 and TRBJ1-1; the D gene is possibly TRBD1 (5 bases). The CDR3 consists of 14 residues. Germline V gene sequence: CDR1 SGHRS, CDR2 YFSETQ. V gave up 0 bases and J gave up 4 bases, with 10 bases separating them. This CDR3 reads CASSLAAGSTEAFF. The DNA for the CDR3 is TGCGCCAGCAGCTTGGCAGCAGGGTCCACTGAAGCTTTCTTT.

Written as DNA, the CDR3 is TGCGCCAGCAGCCTGGAAACAGGCGCTGGCTACACCTTC. As protein: CASSLETGAGYTF. This sequence joins TRBV5-1 and TRBJ1-2; a weak D match, TRBD1 (5 bases). There are 13 residues in the CDR3. The germline V and J ends were trimmed by 4 bases and 7 bases, with 14 bases remaining between them. CDR1 SGHRS and CDR2 YFSETQ come from the germline V gene.

CDR3 DNA: TGTGCCAGCAGCTCAGGACAGGGCGTCCCTGAAAAACTGTTTTTT. It encodes CASSSGQGVPEKLFF. The chain links TRBV7-9 to TRBJ1-4, with 8 bases matching TRBD1. The CDR3 extends over 15 amino acids. The trim removed 4 bases at V and 7 bases at J, leaving 8 bases unmatched. Germline lookup yields CDR1 SEHNR and CDR2 FQNEAQ (reference sequence).

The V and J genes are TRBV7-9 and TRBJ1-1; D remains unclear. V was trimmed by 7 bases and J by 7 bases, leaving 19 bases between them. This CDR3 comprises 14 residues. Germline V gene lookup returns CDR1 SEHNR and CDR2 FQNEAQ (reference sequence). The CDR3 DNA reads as TGTGCCAGCACGGCGGGAGCGAGCCTCTATGAAGCTTTCTTT. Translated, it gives CASTAGASLYEAFF.

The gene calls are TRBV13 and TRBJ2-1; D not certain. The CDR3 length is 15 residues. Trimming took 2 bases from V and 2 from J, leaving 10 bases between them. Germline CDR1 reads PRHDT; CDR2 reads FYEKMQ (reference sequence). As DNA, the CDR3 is TGTGCCAGCAGCTTAAACCCACTCGCCTACAATGAGCAGTTCTTC. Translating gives CASSLNPLAYNEQFF.